This note documents a single T cell receptor beta chain sequence. Its antigen remains unknown. The data were obtained in a study of cytomegalovirus exposure and HLA in healthy donors. Findings of the study overall: The presence/absence work took it that sequencing depth was about the same across donors. TCR beta V- and J-gene trimming was later associated with a missense DCLRE1C variant. From TCR beta sequences, most subjects' HLA-A and HLA-B alleles were reportedly predicted accurately. It is likely that the observed cluster of highly shared sequence variants was a sequencing artifact.

Researchers ran the PCR with 60 Vbeta and 13 Jbeta primers. Only in-frame clones appear in the TCRdb table, and some are missing; sequencing was by immunoSEQ multiplex PCR. The sample consists of under 150,000 clones, roughly two thirds of them appearing once. Looked up from germline, CDR1 is MNHNS and CDR2 is SASEGT. The CDR3 is 13 residues long. V was pared by 6 bases and J by 7 bases, with 13 bases between. The TCR was taken from a man younger than 30 in good health and CMV-seropositive. This chain connects TRBV6-1 to TRBJ1-3; TRBD1 is a possible D gene (6 bases). Sequenced input: PBMCs. DNA of the CDR3: TGTGCCAGCAGCCAGACAGGAGGCAACACCATATATTTT. Translated: CASSQTGGNTIYF.